These 27 T cell receptor beta chains were sequenced from one sample in a study of CD8 T cells in ankylosing spondylitis. TCRdb independently ran MiXCR on the 5' RACE reads; one entry per CDR3 protein. The repertoire holds hundreds of thousands of distinct CDR3 sequences, with roughly 25% as singletons. Material for sequencing was blood, either unsorted or a sorted T cell fraction (not recorded which). The receptors originated from a male donor with ankylosing spondylitis or in good health (not recorded which).

V usage is TRBV20-1 and J usage is TRBJ2-1; 9 positions match TRBD2. The V gene's germline CDR1 is DFQATT and CDR2 SNEGSKA (reference sequence). With V trimmed by 6 bases and J by 4 bases, 7 bases remained unmatched. The CDR3 extends over 14 amino acids. CDR3 sequence (DNA): TGCAGTGCCATAAGACTAGCGGAGTACAATGAGCAGTTCTTC. Residues: CSAIRLAEYNEQFF.

This chain joins TRBV10-3 and TRBJ2-1; 10 bases are shared with TRBD2. The CDR3 has 17 amino acids. V trimming: 7 bases; J trimming: 5 bases; junction bases outside the gene matches: 14. Germline loops: CDR1 ENHRY, CDR2 SYGVKD. The CDR3: CAITHGSGRATDNEQFF. The CDR3 nucleotides read TGTGCCATCACACATGGAAGCGGGAGGGCCACTGACAATGAGCAGTTCTTC.

At least ten counts were recorded for this clonotype. This chain connects TRBV5-6 to TRBJ2-1; a possible D gene is TRBD2 (5 bases). Germline CDR1 is SGHDT and CDR2 is YYEEEE. The CDR3 is 15 residues long. V was pared by 3 bases and J by 4 bases, with 14 bases between. The CDR3 sequence is CASSSDSGGYNEQFF. As DNA, the CDR3 is TGTGCCAGCAGCTCAGACTCGGGCGGGTACAATGAGCAGTTCTTC. The variable domain in full, with the rest retrieved from reference TRBV5-6 and TRBJ2-1, is DAGVTQSPTHLIKTRGQQVTLRCSPKSGHDTVSWYQQALGQGPQFIFQYYEEEERQRGNFPDRFSGHQFPNYSSELNVNALLLGDSALYLCASSSDSGGYNEQFFGPGTRLTVL.

This clonotype has at least ten counts. The chain joins TRBV7-8 to TRBJ2-7; a possible D gene is TRBD2 (5 bases). Germline V gene sequence: CDR1 SGHVS, CDR2 FQNEAQ. With 5 bases removed from V and 3 bases from J, the gap between germline ends came to 17 bases. The CDR3 sequence is 15 residues long. The CDR3 region is CASSNPAESYYEQYF. The CDR3 DNA follows: TGTGCCAGCAGCAACCCAGCGGAGTCTTACTACGAGCAGTACTTC.

This clonotype was recorded at least ten times. The gene calls are TRBV12-3 or TRBV12-4 and TRBJ1-4, with D possibly being TRBD1 (5 bases). With 5 bases removed from V and 5 bases from J, the gap between germline ends came to 9 bases. This CDR3 region has 13 residues. The CDR3 protein is CASSQQANEKLFF. For the CDR3, the DNA is TGTGCCAGCAGTCAACAGGCCAATGAAAAACTGTTTTTT.

The table lists this clonotype with a few counts. This chain links TRBV20-1 with TRBJ2-7; 7 bases align to TRBD1. V was pared by 6 bases and J by 3 bases, with 5 bases of the junction left unmatched. CDR1 and CDR2 (germline): DFQATT, SNEGSKA (reference sequence). This CDR3 is built from 12 residues. The CDR3 region has the DNA TGCAGTGCCCCGGGACAGAACTACGAGCAGTACTTC. As protein: CSAPGQNYEQYF.

This clonotype was counted a few times. This chain links TRBV9 with TRBJ2-1, with TRBD2 identical over 7 bases. V shed 0 bases and J 6 bases; nucleotides not matched to a gene: 0. The CDR3 contains 13 residues. Germline V gene lookup returns CDR1 SGDLS and CDR2 YYNGEE. The CDR3 DNA is TGTGCCAGCAGCGTAGGGACTAGCAATGAGCAGTTCTTC. Protein sequence: CASSVGTSNEQFF.

Ten or more counts support this clonotype. V is TRBV10-3 and J is TRBJ2-7, with TRBD1 matching over 9 bases. This CDR3 region has 15 residues. Germline V lookup: CDR1 ENHRY, CDR2 SYGVKD. The ends lost 2 bases at V and 1 base at J; junction bases unmatched: 3. The CDR3 sequence is CAISERGTGSYEQYF. In DNA form, the CDR3 reads TGTGCCATCAGTGAGCGAGGGACAGGGTCCTACGAGCAGTACTTC.

This clonotype was detected only a few times. The chain is built from TRBV7-2 and TRBJ1-3; TRBD1 agrees at 7 bases. Germline lookup yields CDR1 SGHTA and CDR2 FQGNSA. The CDR3 extends over 16 amino acids. Trimming took 0 bases from V and 2 from J; bases not matched to a gene: 4. CDR3 sequence (DNA): TGTGCCAGCAGCTTAGCCCCGACAGGGACTGGAAACACCATATATTTT. This translates into CASSLAPTGTGNTIYF.

A few counts support this clonotype. This chain uses TRBV7-2 with TRBJ1-1; 10 bases are a match to TRBD1. From germline, CDR1 is SGHTA and CDR2 FQGNSA. CDR3 length: 16 amino acids. Trimming at V came to 1 base and at J to 6 bases, leaving 8 bases not matched to a gene. This CDR3 is CASSLDWTGGSAEAFF. As DNA, the CDR3 is TGTGCCAGCAGCTTAGACTGGACAGGGGGAAGTGCTGAAGCTTTCTTT.

J is TRBJ1-1 and V is TRBV20-1; D ambiguous. V was pared by 4 bases and J by 4 bases, with 7 bases between. Germline V gene lookup returns CDR1 DFQATT and CDR2 SNEGSKA (reference sequence). The CDR3 loop spans 11 amino acids. CDR3 in DNA: TGCAGTGCTATCGAGGGCACTGAAGCTTTCTTT. This sequence encodes CSAIEGTEAFF.

This clonotype has only a few counts. This chain uses TRBV18 with TRBJ2-7; D may correspond to TRBD1 or TRBD2 (5 bases each). The CDR3 length is 13 residues. Germline V gene data show CDR1 as KGHSH and CDR2 as LQKENI. The ends were cut back, 3 bases at V and 7 bases at J, with 13 bases in the middle. This chain's CDR3 is CASSPGPWEEQYF. DNA for the CDR3: TGTGCCAGCTCACCGGGACCATGGGAGGAGCAGTACTTC.

This clonotype was picked up many times. CDR3 region: CASSQDLDEKLFF. The DNA of the CDR3 is TGCGCCAGCAGCCAAGATCTCGATGAAAAACTGTTTTTT. This chain connects TRBV4-3 to TRBJ1-4; D call uncertain. Trimming pared 0 bases from V and 6 bases from J, leaving 5 bases between. Germline values: CDR1 LGHNA, CDR2 YSLEER. This CDR3 contains 13 residues.

This clonotype was picked up a small number of times. The chain employs TRBV2 and TRBJ2-7, with 15 bases matching TRBD2. Germline V lookup: CDR1 SNHLY, CDR2 FYNNEI. The CDR3 totals 14 residues. The trim removed 6 bases at V and 4 bases at J, leaving 1 base unmatched. CDR3 sequence reads: CASRGTSGRYEQYF. The CDR3, as DNA: TGTGCCAGCAGAGGGACTAGCGGGAGGTACGAGCAGTACTTC.

In this sample, this clonotype turned up many times. The chain links TRBV10-3 to TRBJ2-7; D may correspond to TRBD1 or TRBD2 (5 bases each). This CDR3 comprises 13 residues. Germline-derived CDR1 and CDR2 are ENHRY and SYGVKD. Trimming stripped 7 bases from V and 6 bases from J, with 16 bases between. The CDR3 bases are TGTGCCATCACGTCCTTGGGGGATGGCGAGCAGTACTTC. The encoded protein is CAITSLGDGEQYF.

This clonotype was observed many times. V is TRBV4-1 and J is TRBJ2-4; D gene uncertain. Germline V lookup: CDR1 MGHRA, CDR2 YSYEKL. V was shortened by 0 bases and J by 0 bases, with 6 bases between the two germline ends. The CDR3 extends over 15 amino acids. The CDR3 region has the DNA TGCGCCAGCAGCCAAGAAATTTTAGCCAAAAACATTCAGTACTTC. Protein product: CASSQEILAKNIQYF.

This clonotype was picked up many times. This chain connects TRBV20-1 to TRBJ2-3; possibly TRBD2 for D (6 bases). Per germline, CDR1 DFQATT and CDR2 SNEGSKA (reference sequence). CDR3 size: 12 residues. The CDR3: CSGRPSTDTQYF. Written as DNA, the CDR3 is TGCAGCGGGAGACCGAGCACAGATACGCAGTATTTT.

The genes are TRBV20-1 and TRBJ1-3, with unresolved D. Germline V gene lookup returns CDR1 DFQATT and CDR2 SNEGSKA (reference sequence). The CDR3 is 13 amino acids. V lost 6 bases, J lost 0 bases, and 9 bases lay in between. The CDR3 reads CSAVGVSGNTIYF. As DNA, the CDR3 is TGCAGTGCCGTGGGAGTCTCTGGAAACACCATATATTTT.

This clonotype is a singleton in its sample. The chain has TRBV6-6 and TRBJ1-5, with no clear D. Germline V gene lookup returns CDR1 MNHNY and CDR2 SVGAGI (reference sequence). Between the trimmed V and J ends, which lost 6 bases and 10 bases, there was a span of 16 bases. CDR3 size: 13 residues. The CDR3 region has the DNA TGTGCCAGCAGCGGCAGGACTTCTGAACCCCAGCATTTT. As protein: CASSGRTSEPQHF.

This clonotype has ten or more counts. The rearrangement links TRBV29-1 to TRBJ2-5; weak D call: TRBD2 (6 bases). This CDR3 is 11 amino acids long. CDR1 is SQVTM and CDR2 is ANQGSEA in the germline V gene. The V gene lost 7 bases and the J gene lost 7 bases, with 13 bases spanning the gap. CDR3 in amino acids: CSASIGGTQYF. The CDR3 region has the DNA TGCAGCGCCTCGATCGGGGGGACCCAGTACTTC.

This clonotype was counted at least ten times. The V and J genes are TRBV28 and TRBJ1-1; 8 bases line up with TRBD1. Germline V gene sequence: CDR1 MDHEN, CDR2 SYDVKM. Trimming at V came to 7 bases and at J to 1 base, leaving 20 bases not matched to a gene. CDR3 length equals 19 residues. The CDR3 reads CASTGFWDGGTGRNTEAFF. In DNA form, the CDR3 reads TGTGCCAGCACCGGGTTCTGGGATGGCGGGACAGGTCGGAACACTGAAGCTTTCTTT.

This clonotype has just a few counts. V is TRBV9 and J is TRBJ2-3; 13 nucleotides align to TRBD2. This CDR3 is 16 amino acids long. The germline gives CDR1 SGDLS, CDR2 YYNGEE. Unmatched junction bases numbered 5, after V lost 4 bases and J lost 3 bases. CDR3 in amino acids: CASSLRTSGRTDTQYF. The CDR3 DNA sequence: TGTGCCAGCAGCCTAAGGACTAGCGGGAGAACAGATACGCAGTATTTT.

The V call is TRBV20-1, the J call TRBJ2-1, with D perhaps given as TRBD1 or TRBD2 (5 bases each). CDR3 size: 15 residues. The germline V gene has CDR1 DFQATT and CDR2 SNEGSKA (reference sequence). Trimming shortened V by 5 bases and J by 0 bases, and 14 bases separated the two germline ends. DNA of the CDR3: TGCAGTGCTGTGGTGGGGACCAGCTCCTACAATGAGCAGTTCTTC. This sequence encodes CSAVVGTSSYNEQFF.

This clonotype came up many times. This chain uses TRBV20-1 with TRBJ1-2; D uncertain. Germline V gives CDR1 DFQATT, CDR2 SNEGSKA (reference sequence). Trimming took 6 bases from V and 1 from J, leaving 9 bases between them. The CDR3 consists of 12 residues. In DNA form, the CDR3 reads TGCAGTGCCCGGATGGGTAACTATGGCTACACCTTC. Encoded protein: CSARMGNYGYTF.

The chain carries TRBV27 and TRBJ1-1, with TRBD1 as a possible D gene (6 bases). CDR1 is MNHEY and CDR2 is SMNVEV in the germline V gene (reference sequence). Trimming shortened V by 4 bases and J by 4 bases, and 13 bases separated the two germline ends. The CDR3 is 14 amino acids. CDR3 DNA: TGTGCCAGCAGTTCGTACAGGGATTTCACTGAAGCTTTCTTT. Translated, it gives CASSSYRDFTEAFF.

This clonotype was detected ten times or more. The genes are TRBV2 and TRBJ2-7; 8 bases line up with TRBD1. From germline, CDR1 is SNHLY and CDR2 FYNNEI. This CDR3 has 14 residues. V was pared by 6 bases and J by 4 bases, with 8 bases of the junction left unmatched. CDR3 protein: CASRRDRGRYEQYF. The CDR3 bases are TGTGCCAGCAGAAGAGACAGGGGAAGGTACGAGCAGTACTTC.

This clonotype was seen a handful of times. J is TRBJ1-6 and V is TRBV20-1; D not certain. V lost 3 bases to trimming and J lost 6 bases, with 15 bases between them. Germline CDR1 DFQATT, CDR2 SNEGSKA (reference sequence). The CDR3 length is 15 residues. CDR3 nucleotide sequence: TGCAGTGCTAGGTGGCCTGATGGTGTTAATTCACCCCTCCACTTT. This translates into CSARWPDGVNSPLHF.